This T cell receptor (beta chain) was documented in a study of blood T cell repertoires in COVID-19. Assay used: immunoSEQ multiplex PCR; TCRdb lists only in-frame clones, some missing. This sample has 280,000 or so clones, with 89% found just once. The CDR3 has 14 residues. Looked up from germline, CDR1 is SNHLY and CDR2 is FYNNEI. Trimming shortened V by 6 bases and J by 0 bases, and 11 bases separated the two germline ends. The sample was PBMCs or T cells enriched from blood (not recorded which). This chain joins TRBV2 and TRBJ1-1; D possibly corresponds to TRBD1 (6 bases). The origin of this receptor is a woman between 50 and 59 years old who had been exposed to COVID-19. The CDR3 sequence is CASRLQGLNTEAFF. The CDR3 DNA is TGTGCCAGCAGGTTACAGGGCTTGAACACTGAAGCTTTCTTT.